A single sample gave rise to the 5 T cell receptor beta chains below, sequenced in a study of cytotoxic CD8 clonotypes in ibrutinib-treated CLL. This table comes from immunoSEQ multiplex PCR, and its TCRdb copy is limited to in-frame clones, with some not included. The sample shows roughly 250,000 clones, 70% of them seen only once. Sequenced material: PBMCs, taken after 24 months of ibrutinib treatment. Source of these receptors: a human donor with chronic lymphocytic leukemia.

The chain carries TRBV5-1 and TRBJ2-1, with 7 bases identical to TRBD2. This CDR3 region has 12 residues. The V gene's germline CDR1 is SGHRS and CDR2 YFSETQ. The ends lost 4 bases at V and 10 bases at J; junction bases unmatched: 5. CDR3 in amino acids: CASSHVAGEQFF. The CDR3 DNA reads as TGCGCCAGCAGCCATGTAGCGGGCGAGCAGTTCTTC.

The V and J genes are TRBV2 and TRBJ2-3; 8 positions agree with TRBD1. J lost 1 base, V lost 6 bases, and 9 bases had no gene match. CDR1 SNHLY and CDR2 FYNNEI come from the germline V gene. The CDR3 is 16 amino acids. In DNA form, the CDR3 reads TGTGCCAGCAGCGCACAGGGGGATATGGGCACAGATACGCAGTATTTT. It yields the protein CASSAQGDMGTDTQYF. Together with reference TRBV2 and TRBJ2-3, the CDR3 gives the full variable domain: EPEVTQTPSHQVTQMGQEVILRCVPISNHLYFYWYRQILGQKVEFLVSFYNNEISEKSEIFDDQFSVERPDGSNFTLKIRSTKLEDSAMYFCASSAQGDMGTDTQYFGPGTRLTVL.

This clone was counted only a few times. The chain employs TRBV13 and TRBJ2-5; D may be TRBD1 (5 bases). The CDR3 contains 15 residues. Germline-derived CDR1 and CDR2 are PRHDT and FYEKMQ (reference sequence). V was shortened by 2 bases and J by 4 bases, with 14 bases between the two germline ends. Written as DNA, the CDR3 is TGTGCCAGCAGCTTATCCTCGGGTGGGGCAGAGACCCAGTACTTC. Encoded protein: CASSLSSGGAETQYF.

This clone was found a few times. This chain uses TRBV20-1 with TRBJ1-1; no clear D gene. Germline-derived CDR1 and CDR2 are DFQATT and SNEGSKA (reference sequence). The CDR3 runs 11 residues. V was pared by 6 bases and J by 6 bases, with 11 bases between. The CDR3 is CSAKWGSEAFF. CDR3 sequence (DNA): TGCAGTGCCAAGTGGGGATCTGAAGCTTTCTTT.

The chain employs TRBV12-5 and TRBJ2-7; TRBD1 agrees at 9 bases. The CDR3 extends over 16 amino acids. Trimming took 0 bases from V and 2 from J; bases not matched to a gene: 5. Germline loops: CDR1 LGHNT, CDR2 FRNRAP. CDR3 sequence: CASGLVRDRDPYEQYF. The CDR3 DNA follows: TGTGCTAGTGGTTTGGTGAGGGACAGGGACCCCTACGAGCAGTACTTC.